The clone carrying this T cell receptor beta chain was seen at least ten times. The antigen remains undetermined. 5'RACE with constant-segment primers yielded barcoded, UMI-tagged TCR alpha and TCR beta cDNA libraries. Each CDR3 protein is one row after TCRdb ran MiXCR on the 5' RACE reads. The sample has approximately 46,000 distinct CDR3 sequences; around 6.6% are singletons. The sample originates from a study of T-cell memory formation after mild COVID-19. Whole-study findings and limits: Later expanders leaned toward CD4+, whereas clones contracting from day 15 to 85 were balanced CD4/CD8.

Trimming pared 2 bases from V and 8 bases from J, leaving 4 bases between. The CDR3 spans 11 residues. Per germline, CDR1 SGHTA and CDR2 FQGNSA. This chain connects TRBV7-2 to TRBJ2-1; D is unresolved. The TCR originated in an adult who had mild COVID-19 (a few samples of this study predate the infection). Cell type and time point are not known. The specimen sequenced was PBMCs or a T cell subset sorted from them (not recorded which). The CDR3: CASSLIHEQFF. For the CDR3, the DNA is TGTGCCAGCAGCTTAATTCATGAGCAGTTCTTC.